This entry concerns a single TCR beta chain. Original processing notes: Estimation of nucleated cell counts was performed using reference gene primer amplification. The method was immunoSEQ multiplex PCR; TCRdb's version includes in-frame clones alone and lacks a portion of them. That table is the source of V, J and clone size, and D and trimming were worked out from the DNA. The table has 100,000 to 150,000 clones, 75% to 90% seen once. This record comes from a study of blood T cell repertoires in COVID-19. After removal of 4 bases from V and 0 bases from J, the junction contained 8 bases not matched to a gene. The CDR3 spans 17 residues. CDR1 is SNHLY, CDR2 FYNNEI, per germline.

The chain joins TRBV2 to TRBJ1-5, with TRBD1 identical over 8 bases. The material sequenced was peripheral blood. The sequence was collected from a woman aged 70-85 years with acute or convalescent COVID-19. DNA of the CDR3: TGTGCCAGCAGTGCGTCAGGGGGCCTTTATAGCAATCAGCCCCAGCATTTT. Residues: CASSASGGLYSNQPQHF.